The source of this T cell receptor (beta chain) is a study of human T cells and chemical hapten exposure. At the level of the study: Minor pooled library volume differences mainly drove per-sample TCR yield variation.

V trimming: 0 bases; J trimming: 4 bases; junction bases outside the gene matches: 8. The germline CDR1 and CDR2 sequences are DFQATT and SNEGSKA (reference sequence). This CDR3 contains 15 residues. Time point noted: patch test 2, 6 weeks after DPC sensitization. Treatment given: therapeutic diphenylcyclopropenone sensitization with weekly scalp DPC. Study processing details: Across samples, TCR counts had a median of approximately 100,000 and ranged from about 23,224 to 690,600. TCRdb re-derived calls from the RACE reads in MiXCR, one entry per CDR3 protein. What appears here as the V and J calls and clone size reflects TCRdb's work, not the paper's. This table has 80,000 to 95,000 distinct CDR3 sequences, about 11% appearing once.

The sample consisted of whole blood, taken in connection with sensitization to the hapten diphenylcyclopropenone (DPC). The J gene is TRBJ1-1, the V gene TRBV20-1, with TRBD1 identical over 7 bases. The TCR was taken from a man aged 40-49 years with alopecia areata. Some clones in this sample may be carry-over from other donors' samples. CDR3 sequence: CSARDRGEVGTEAFF. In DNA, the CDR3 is TGCAGTGCTAGAGACAGGGGGGAGGTGGGCACTGAAGCTTTCTTT.